The entry below describes one TCR beta chain. What it recognizes is unknown. This sample is drawn from a study of cytomegalovirus exposure and HLA in healthy donors. Whole-study findings and limits: In vitro data verified a few CMV-associated chains as specific for CMV antigens. First-cohort TCR clusters were later found to tend to co-occur in the 90 to 150 validation repertoires. There were over 150 TCR beta chains listed as cytomegalovirus-associated.

The CDR3 consists of 15 residues. The germline V gene has CDR1 MDHEN and CDR2 SYDVKM. The V segment lost 5 bases and the J segment 2 bases; nucleotides outside the gene matches: 6. Using immunoSEQ multiplex PCR, the repertoire was profiled, and TCRdb retains in-frame clones only, with some absent. The sample contains 210,000 or so clones, 70% to 90% of which appear only once. The V and J genes are TRBV28 and TRBJ1-2, with 9 bases lining up with TRBD1. Sample: PBMCs. The TCR sequence derives from a woman younger than 35 in good health and CMV-seronegative. CDR3 DNA sequence: TGTGCCAGCAGTAGGACAGGGGCCGGAAACTATGGCTACACCTTC. Residues: CASSRTGAGNYGYTF.